The 21 T cell receptor beta chains below come from one sample, sequenced in a study of beta chain features in type 1 diabetes. Reverse transcribing all isolated RNA meant expressed TCRB transcripts were sequenced. Produced via immunoSEQ multiplex PCR; TCRdb's table is partial and in-frame only. Here the sample spans about 930,000 clones, 15% to 20% being singletons. Sequenced: naive CD4+ T cells from blood. The receptors shown here come from a woman aged 18-35 years in good health.

The rearrangement uses TRBV7-6 and TRBJ2-2; 9 bases are a match to TRBD1. There are 16 residues in the CDR3. Germline V gene lookup returns CDR1 SGHVS and CDR2 FNYEAQ. The junction had 5 bases not matched to a gene; V was cut back by 1 base and J by 5 bases. The CDR3 sequence is CASSLESTGGTGELFF. The CDR3 DNA is TGTGCCAGCAGCTTAGAATCGACAGGGGGAACCGGGGAGCTGTTTTTT. Combining the CDR3 with reference TRBV7-6 and TRBJ2-2 gives the whole variable domain GAGVSQSPRYKVTKRGQDVALRCDPISGHVSLYWYRQALGQGPEFLTYFNYEAQQDKSGLPNDRFSAERPEGSISTLTIQRTEQRDSAMYRCASSLESTGGTGELFFGEGSRLTVL.

This clone has more than one count but fewer than ten. V gene TRBV23-1 combines with J gene TRBJ1-5; no definite D call. TRBV23-1 is marked as an open reading frame, function uncertain. This CDR3 region has 16 residues. V lost 3 bases to trimming and J lost 5 bases, with 17 bases between them. The CDR3 nucleotides are TGCGCCAGCAGTCAGAGAACTGGCCTTAGGGATCAGCCCCAGCATTTT. Its protein product is CASSQRTGLRDQPQHF.

This clone was counted a few times. The rearrangement joins TRBV19 to TRBJ2-5, with TRBD2 identical over 7 bases. Germline values: CDR1 LNHDA, CDR2 SQIVND (reference sequence). The CDR3 contains 15 residues. After removal of 7 bases from V and 5 bases from J, the junction contained 13 bases not matched to a gene. CDR3 coding DNA: TGTGCCAGTACTTTTGAGGGAGGGCCCGGTGAGACCCAGTACTTC. Protein product: CASTFEGGPGETQYF.

This clone has a handful of counts. The CDR3 region is CASSVGVEAGWLNEQFF. As DNA, the CDR3 is TGTGCCAGCAGCGTAGGTGTGGAAGCGGGATGGCTGAATGAGCAGTTCTTC. The chain carries TRBV9 and TRBJ2-1; 7 bases map to TRBD2. The CDR3 is 17 amino acids. CDR1 and CDR2 from the germline V gene are SGDLS and YYNGEE. With V trimmed by 0 bases and J by 7 bases, 13 bases remained unmatched.

The gene calls are TRBV7-9 and TRBJ2-5; the D call may be TRBD1 or TRBD2 (5 bases each). V lost 6 bases and J lost 7, with 12 bases in between. The CDR3 has 12 amino acids. Germline CDR1 SEHNR, CDR2 FQNEAQ (reference sequence). In DNA, the CDR3 is TGTGCCAGCAGTCGAGGGGAGAGGACCCAGTACTTC. Amino acid sequence: CASSRGERTQYF.

This clone was detected a few times. The chain employs TRBV6-1 and TRBJ2-3; maybe TRBD2 (6 bases). The CDR3 is made up of 15 amino acids. Deletions cut 8 bases from V and 5 bases from J, with 20 bases between. Per germline, CDR1 MNHNS and CDR2 SASEGT. The CDR3 region is CASAPLEGSRDTQYF. CDR3 nucleotide sequence: TGTGCCAGCGCCCCGTTGGAGGGGAGTCGAGATACGCAGTATTTT.

V is TRBV27 and J is TRBJ2-7, with TRBD2 as a possible D gene (6 bases). CDR1 and CDR2 from the germline V gene are MNHEY and SMNVEV (reference sequence). The CDR3 is made up of 17 amino acids. The germline V and J ends were trimmed by 3 bases and 0 bases, with 18 bases remaining between them. CDR3 amino acids: CASSFSRNAGRSYEQYF. The CDR3 nucleotides are TGTGCCAGCAGTTTTAGTCGTAATGCGGGGCGCTCCTACGAGCAGTACTTC.

The rearrangement joins TRBV2 to TRBJ1-1, with D hard to call. V lost 4 bases and J 6 bases, leaving 18 bases between the germline ends. The length of the CDR3 is 15 residues. The germline V gene encodes CDR1 SNHLY and CDR2 FYNNEI. DNA of the CDR3: TGTGCCAGCAGTGTCCACGAGGTGGGGTTCGCTGAAGCTTTCTTT. Amino acid sequence: CASSVHEVGFAEAFF.

The rearrangement joins TRBV7-3 to TRBJ2-5; the D gene could be TRBD1 or TRBD2 (5 bases each). The CDR3 consists of 15 residues. Trimming pared 5 bases from V and 1 base from J, leaving 14 bases between. Germline CDR1 is SGHTA and CDR2 is FQGTGA. The CDR3 spells CASSPRPGRQETQYF. CDR3 coding DNA: TGTGCCAGCAGCCCACGCCCGGGACGCCAAGAGACCCAGTACTTC.

The chain carries TRBV5-6 and TRBJ2-1; 9 bases align to TRBD1. Trimming cost V 0 bases and J 10 bases; bases outside gene matches: 8. Per germline, CDR1 SGHDT and CDR2 YYEEEE. The CDR3 runs to 15 residues. DNA for the CDR3: TGTGCCAGCAGCTTGGCCCGGACAGGGGAATTCGAGCAGTTCTTC. Amino acid sequence: CASSLARTGEFEQFF.

This sequence joins TRBV5-6 and TRBJ2-5; unclear D gene. The CDR3 is made up of 12 amino acids. Germline lookup yields CDR1 SGHDT and CDR2 YYEEEE. V lost 2 bases and J lost 5, with 7 bases in between. CDR3 region: CASSFFGETQYF. The CDR3 coding sequence is TGTGCCAGCAGCTTCTTTGGTGAGACCCAGTACTTC.

The rearrangement joins TRBV7-2 to TRBJ2-1; D perhaps matches TRBD2 (6 bases). CDR3 length: 15 amino acids. From germline, CDR1 is SGHTA and CDR2 FQGNSA. V lost 3 bases, J lost 6 bases, and 15 bases lay in between. CDR3 protein: CASSFITGLSNEQFF. The CDR3 DNA reads TGTGCCAGCAGCTTTATAACGGGACTCTCCAATGAGCAGTTCTTC.

This chain joins TRBV6-1 and TRBJ2-1, with TRBD2 identical over 7 bases. Germline V gives CDR1 MNHNS, CDR2 SASEGT. The V segment lost 6 bases and the J segment 5 bases; nucleotides outside the gene matches: 4. The length of the CDR3 is 13 residues. CDR3 sequence reads: CASRLLANNEQFF. The CDR3 nucleotides are TGTGCCAGCAGGTTACTAGCGAACAATGAGCAGTTCTTC.

V and J are TRBV28 and TRBJ2-3; 8 positions match TRBD2. The CDR3 covers 17 residues. J gave up 3 bases and V 5 bases, and 13 bases lay outside the gene matches. Germline V gene lookup returns CDR1 MDHEN and CDR2 SYDVKM. CDR3: CASSLPGGGVLTDTQYF. The CDR3, as DNA: TGTGCCAGCAGTCTCCCGGGGGGGGGCGTTCTGACAGATACGCAGTATTTT.

This clone was seen a single time. The rearrangement uses TRBV4-3 and TRBJ2-7; TRBD2 agrees at 14 bases. This CDR3 is 18 amino acids long. Trimming took 1 base from V and 4 from J; bases not matched to a gene: 9. Germline V gene sequence: CDR1 LGHNA, CDR2 YSLEER. The CDR3 reads CASSQATSGRAGGYEQYF. For the CDR3, the DNA is TGCGCCAGCAGCCAAGCGACTAGCGGGAGGGCCGGGGGTTACGAGCAGTACTTC.

In this sample, this clone turned up a few times. The chain is built from TRBV4-3 and TRBJ1-2; perhaps TRBD1 as D (6 bases). This CDR3 has 18 amino acids. V lost 4 bases, J lost 0 bases, and 21 bases lay in between. From germline, CDR1 is LGHNA and CDR2 YSLEER. The CDR3 bases are TGCGCCAGCAGCCCCTCGGGCCGGGGGGCGCTTGCTAACTATGGCTACACCTTC. Its protein is CASSPSGRGALANYGYTF.

The V and J genes are TRBV5-5 and TRBJ1-3; no clear D gene. The CDR3 has 15 residues. The ends were cut back, 0 bases at V and 0 bases at J, with 7 bases in the middle. The germline CDR1 and CDR2 sequences are SGHKS and YYEKEE (reference sequence). Here the CDR3 reads CASSLGPDSGNTIYF. CDR3 bases: TGTGCCAGCAGCTTGGGTCCTGACTCTGGAAACACCATATATTTT.

This clone was counted only a few times. J is TRBJ2-7 and V is TRBV11-2; 12 bases agree with TRBD2. The CDR3 is 16 amino acids. J lost 3 bases, V lost 5 bases, and 8 bases had no gene match. Germline loops: CDR1 SGHAT, CDR2 FQNNGV. This chain's CDR3 is CASSDRTSGKFYEQYF. Here the CDR3 DNA reads TGTGCCAGCAGCGACCGGACTAGCGGGAAGTTCTACGAGCAGTACTTC.

This sequence joins TRBV19 and TRBJ2-2, with 9 bases aligning to TRBD2. CDR3 length: 15 residues. Trimming removed 9 bases from V and 6 bases from J; junction bases left unmatched: 11. Germline-derived CDR1 and CDR2 are LNHDA and SQIVND (reference sequence). Here the CDR3 DNA reads TGTGCCAGCCAAGAGGTGCGGGAGGGCCCCGGGGAGCTGTTTTTT. This codes for CASQEVREGPGELFF.

This clone was counted between two and nine times. The V call is TRBV29-1, the J call TRBJ2-1; D not resolved. CDR1 SQVTM and CDR2 ANQGSEA come from the germline V gene. CDR3 size: 15 residues. V shed 7 bases and J shed 3 bases, with 19 bases lying between them. DNA of the CDR3: TGCAGCGCCGACCCTCCGCCTAAATTCTACAATGAGCAGTTCTTC. As protein: CSADPPPKFYNEQFF.

This clone was detected a few times. The rearrangement links TRBV27 to TRBJ2-4, with D possibly matching TRBD2 (6 bases). This CDR3 contains 14 residues. V lost 5 bases and J 6 bases, leaving 14 bases between the germline ends. Germline V gene lookup returns CDR1 MNHEY and CDR2 SMNVEV (reference sequence). Written as DNA, the CDR3 is TGTGCCAGCAGTCCTGGAGGGCCGAGAAACATTCAGTACTTC. Its protein product is CASSPGGPRNIQYF.